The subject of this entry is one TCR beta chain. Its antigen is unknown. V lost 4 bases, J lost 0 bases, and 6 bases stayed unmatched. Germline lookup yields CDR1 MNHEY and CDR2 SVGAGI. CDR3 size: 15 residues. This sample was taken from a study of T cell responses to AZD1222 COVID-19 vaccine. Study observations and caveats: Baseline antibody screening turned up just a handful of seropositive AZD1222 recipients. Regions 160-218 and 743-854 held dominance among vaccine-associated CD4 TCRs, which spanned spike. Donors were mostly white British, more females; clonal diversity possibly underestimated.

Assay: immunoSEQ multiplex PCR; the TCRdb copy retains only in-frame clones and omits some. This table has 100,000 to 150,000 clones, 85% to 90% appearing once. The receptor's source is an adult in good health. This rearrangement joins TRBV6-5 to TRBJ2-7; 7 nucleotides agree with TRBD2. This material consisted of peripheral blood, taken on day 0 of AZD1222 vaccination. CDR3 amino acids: CASSSTSDLSYEQYF. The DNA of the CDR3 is TGTGCCAGCAGTTCCACTAGCGACCTCTCCTACGAGCAGTACTTC.